The source of this T cell receptor (beta chain) is a study of T cell changes during pregnancy in multiple sclerosis. V was clipped by 5 bases and J by 4 bases, with 17 bases between them. The CDR3 contains 16 residues. Germline CDR1 is SNHLY and CDR2 is FYNNEI. The data were produced by immunoSEQ multiplex PCR, yet TCRdb's version contains in-frame clones alone and is incomplete. The sample consists of around 100,000 clones, 91% of them appearing once. Specimen: peripheral blood, collected in the second trimester of pregnancy. The sequence was collected from a female donor with multiple sclerosis, enrolled in a pregnancy study. The chain is built from TRBV2 and TRBJ1-4, with D possibly being TRBD1 (6 bases). This chain's CDR3 is CASSTHPGALNEKLFF. CDR3 bases: TGTGCCAGCAGTACTCATCCAGGGGCCCTTAATGAAAAACTGTTTTTT.